This T cell receptor (beta chain) was sequenced in a study of blood T cell repertoires in COVID-19. About the study: COVID-19 samples, acute and convalescent, were from the United States, Italy and Spain. The analysed material was cDNA or gDNA that came from T cells, B-cell-depleted T cells, or PBMCs.

Authors' processing steps: Amplified reference gene primers provided the basis for estimating nucleated cell counts. Here immunoSEQ multiplex PCR was the method, and the copy in TCRdb shows in-frame clones only, minus some. The V and J calls and clone size were taken over from that table, and D and trimming were inferred from the DNA. Seen here are 240,000 or so clones, roughly four fifths observed once, and the top ten hold 1.5% to 2%. This clone was picked up a small number of times. Other DNA sequences in the sample encode the same CDR3. Trimming removed 1 base from V and 0 bases from J, with 10 bases in between. This CDR3 is 15 amino acids long. Germline V gene data show CDR1 as LNHNV and CDR2 as YYDKDF (reference sequence).

Sequencing was done on a sample of peripheral blood. The sequence was collected from a woman older than 75 with acute or convalescent COVID-19. The chain is built from TRBV15 and TRBJ2-7; D possibly corresponds to TRBD2 (5 bases). For the CDR3, the DNA is TGTGCCACCAGCAGAGCCCGGACTCCCTCCTACGAGCAGTACTTC. This translates into CATSRARTPSYEQYF.